These T cell receptor beta chains were read from a single sample in a study of T cell responses to AZD1222 COVID-19 vaccine. This table comes from immunoSEQ multiplex PCR, and its TCRdb copy is limited to in-frame clones, with some not included. The sample has about 120,000 clones; roughly nine tenths are singletons. This specimen consisted of peripheral blood, obtained on day 0 of AZD1222 vaccination. The receptors derive from an adult in good health. CDR3s include the opening cysteine and the closing phenylalanine or tryptophan. The D gene is left open where the match is weak. Some rows mark clone size as missing; the rest say once, few, many or name a class of expanded clone.

j_call clone_size v_call d_call cdr3_length cdr3_nt cdr3_aa
TRBJ2-3 NA TRBV6-2/TRBV6-3 TRBD1 16 TGTGCCAGCAGTTCCGACAGGGGGCGCCGCACAGATACGCAGTATTTT CASSSDRGRRTDTQYF
TRBJ1-4 NA TRBV4-2 NA 15 TGTGCCAGCAGCCCCGAGGGAGGGCGTAGAGAAAAACTGTTTTTT CASSPEGGRREKLFF
TRBJ2-2 NA TRBV11-3 TRBD1 15 TGTGCCAGCAGCTTAACGGGACAGGGCACCGGGGAGCTGTTTTTT CASSLTGQGTGELFF
TRBJ1-1 NA TRBV5-1 TRBD1 17 TGCGCCAGCAGCGGGACAGGGGGCGAAGGGAGTGGCACTGAAGCTTTCTTT CASSGTGGEGSGTEAFF
TRBJ1-5 NA TRBV9 NA 17 TGTGCCAGCAGCTCAGGCCCCGGGGGGCAAAGCAATCAGCCCCAGCATTTT CASSSGPGGQSNQPQHF
TRBJ1-2 NA TRBV6-2/TRBV6-3 NA 13 TGTGCCAGCAGTTACTCATCGGAGGGTGACTACACCTTC CASSYSSEGDYTF
TRBJ1-2 NA TRBV28 NA 15 TGTGCCAGCAGAGAACCTCGGACAGCCACCTATGGCTACACCTTC CASREPRTATYGYTF
TRBJ2-1 once TRBV7-3 NA 18 TGTGCCAGCAGCTTAGGGTTCGGGGGCCCTCTCTCCTACAATGAGCAGTTCTTC CASSLGFGGPLSYNEQFF
TRBJ2-2 NA TRBV5-1 TRBD1 17 TGCGCCAGCAGCTGGACCGGGACAGGGGGCGCCGGCGGGGAGCTGTTTTTT CASSWTGTGGAGGELFF
TRBJ2-3 NA TRBV7-3 TRBD1 16 TGTGCCAGCAGCTTAACCCTGACAGGGAGCACAGATACGCAGTATTTT CASSLTLTGSTDTQYF